This T cell receptor beta chain was recorded in a study of T cells in Graves' hyperthyroidism and ophthalmopathy. Any patient presenting with uncontrolled infection, other autoimmune disease, pregnancy or lactation was left out. TCR beta CDR3 region amplification was performed from RNA transcripts. A set of HTBI primers served as the primers for a first-round RT-PCR of the TCR CDR3. TCRdb reprocessed the multiplex PCR reads via MiXCR and lists one record per CDR3 protein. This sample has 550,000 to 600,000 distinct CDR3 sequences, with approximately 15% found just once. This clonotype was detected a few times. The germline V gene has CDR1 MGHDK and CDR2 SYGVNS. V lost 6 bases, J lost 7 bases, and 15 bases lay in between. The CDR3 contains 14 residues.

The V call is TRBV25-1, the J call TRBJ2-2, with D tentatively TRBD2 (6 bases). The sequenced sample was blood. This sequence was found in a young woman with Graves' ophthalmopathy. CDR3 in amino acids: CASRDAGSVGELFF. DNA for the CDR3: TGTGCCAGCAGGGATGCGGGATCTGTCGGGGAGCTGTTTTTT.